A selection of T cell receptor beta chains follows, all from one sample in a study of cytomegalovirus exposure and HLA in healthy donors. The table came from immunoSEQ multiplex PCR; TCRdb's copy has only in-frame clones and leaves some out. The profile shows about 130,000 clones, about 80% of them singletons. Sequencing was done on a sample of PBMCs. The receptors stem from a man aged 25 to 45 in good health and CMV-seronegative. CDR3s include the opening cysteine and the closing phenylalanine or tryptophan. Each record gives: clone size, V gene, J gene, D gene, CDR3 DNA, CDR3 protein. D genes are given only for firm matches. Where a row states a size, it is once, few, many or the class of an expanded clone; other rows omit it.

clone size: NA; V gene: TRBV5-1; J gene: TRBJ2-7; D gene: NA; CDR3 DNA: TGCGCCAGCAGCTTGGCGGGAGAGGGGTACGAGCAGTACTTC; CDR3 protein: CASSLAGEGYEQYF
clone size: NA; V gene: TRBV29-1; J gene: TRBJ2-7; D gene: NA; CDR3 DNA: TGCAGCGTGGCCCAGGAGGGGAACGCCTACGAGCAGTACTTC; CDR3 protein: CSVAQEGNAYEQYF
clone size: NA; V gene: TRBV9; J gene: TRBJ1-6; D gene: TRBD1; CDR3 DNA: TGTGCCAGCAGCGAACAGGGGCGACCTAATTCACCCCTCCACTTT; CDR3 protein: CASSEQGRPNSPLHF
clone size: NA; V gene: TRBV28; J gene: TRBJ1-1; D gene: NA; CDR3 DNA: TGTGCCAGCCCTTCAAGTCCAGGGGAGATGAACACTGAAGCTTTCTTT; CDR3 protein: CASPSSPGEMNTEAFF
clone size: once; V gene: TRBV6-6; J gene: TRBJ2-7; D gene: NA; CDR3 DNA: TGTGCCACCGGGATTCCCTACGAGCAGTACTTC; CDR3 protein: CATGIPYEQYF
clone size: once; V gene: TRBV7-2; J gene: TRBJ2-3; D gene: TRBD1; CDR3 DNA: TGTGCCAGTCAAGAACCAGGGGGTATAACAGATACGCAGTATTTT; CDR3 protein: CASQEPGGITDTQYF
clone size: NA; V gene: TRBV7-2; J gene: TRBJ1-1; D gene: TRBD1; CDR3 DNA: TGTGCCAGCAGCTTAGACGGGACAGGGGTTTACACTGAAGCTTTCTTT; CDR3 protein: CASSLDGTGVYTEAFF
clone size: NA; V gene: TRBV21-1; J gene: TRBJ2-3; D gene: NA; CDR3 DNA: TGTGCCAGCAGCAGTTCAGGGCCCCCAGATACGCAGTATTTT; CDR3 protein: CASSSSGPPDTQYF
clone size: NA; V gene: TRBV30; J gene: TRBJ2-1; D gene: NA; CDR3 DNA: TGTGCCTGGGGACTTGACTACAATGAGCAGTTCTTC; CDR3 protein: CAWGLDYNEQFF
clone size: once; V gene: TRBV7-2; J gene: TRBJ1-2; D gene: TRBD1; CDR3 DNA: TGTGCCAGCAGCTTTAACAGGGGCTATGGCTACACCTTC; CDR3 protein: CASSFNRGYGYTF
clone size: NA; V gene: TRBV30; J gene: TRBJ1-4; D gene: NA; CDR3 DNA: TGTGCCTGGAGTTTTGGGGGGATTTTTCCCACTGCAACTAATGAAAAACTGTTTTTT; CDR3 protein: CAWSFGGIFPTATNEKLFF
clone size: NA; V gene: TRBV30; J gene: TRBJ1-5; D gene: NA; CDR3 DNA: TGTGCCTGGAGGGAGAGCTACGGCAATCAGCCCCAGCATTTT; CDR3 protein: CAWRESYGNQPQHF
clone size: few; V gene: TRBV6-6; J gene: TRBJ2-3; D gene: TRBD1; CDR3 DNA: TGTGCCAGCAACAGGGGAACAGATACGCAGTATTTT; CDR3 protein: CASNRGTDTQYF
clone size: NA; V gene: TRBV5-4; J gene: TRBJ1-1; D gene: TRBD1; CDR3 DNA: TGTGCCAGCAGCGAATCACAGGGGGTCAACACTGAAGCTTTCTTT; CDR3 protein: CASSESQGVNTEAFF
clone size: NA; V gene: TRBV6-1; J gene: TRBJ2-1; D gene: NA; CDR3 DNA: TGTGCCAGCAGCCCCCGGCAGGGGTTCCTTGAGCAGTTCTTC; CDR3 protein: CASSPRQGFLEQFF
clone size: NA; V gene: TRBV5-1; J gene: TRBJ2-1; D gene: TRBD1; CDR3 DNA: TGCGCCAGCACCCTAGACAGGGGGAGTGAGCAGTTCTTC; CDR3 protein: CASTLDRGSEQFF
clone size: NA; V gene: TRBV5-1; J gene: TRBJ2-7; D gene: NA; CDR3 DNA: TGCGCCAGCAGCTTAAGAGACGGCTGGACTTCCGGAAAGGGCGAGCAGTACTTC; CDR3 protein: CASSLRDGWTSGKGEQYF
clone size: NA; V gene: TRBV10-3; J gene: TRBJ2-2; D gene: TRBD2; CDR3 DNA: TGTGCCATCAGTGAGTCACGGGGGGGGCTGAACACCGGGGAGCTGTTTTTT; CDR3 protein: CAISESRGGLNTGELFF
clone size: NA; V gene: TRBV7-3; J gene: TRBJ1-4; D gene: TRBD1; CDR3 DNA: TGTGCCAGCAGCGTCCCGGGACAGGGGGCAGCTAATGAAAAACTGTTTTTT; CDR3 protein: CASSVPGQGAANEKLFF